This T cell receptor (beta chain) was identified during a study of beta chain features in type 1 diabetes. There was one heparinised blood draw per donor, averaging roughly 120 mL. Post-sort purity exceeded 98% for all sorted populations. CDR1 is SGHAT and CDR2 is FQNNGV in the germline V gene. CDR3 length: 18 amino acids. Trimming left V 2 bases short and J 0 bases short, with 18 bases between. This clone was counted between two and nine times. The antigen is unknown. Study-level points and caveats: Type 1 diabetes patients had TCRB CDR3s that were shorter (moderately but significantly so) in all four CD4+ subsets.

Reverse transcribing all isolated RNA meant expressed TCRB transcripts were sequenced. Naive, central memory and regulatory T cell samples produced a mean of about 3.4 million reads. Sequencing used immunoSEQ multiplex PCR; TCRdb keeps in-frame clones, though not all of them. The table includes a few hundred thousand clones, approximately 15% detected once. This sequence joins TRBV11-2 and TRBJ2-3; the D gene is possibly TRBD1 (5 bases). The receptor was isolated from a man between 25 and 39 years old with type 1 diabetes. The sample consisted of naive CD4+ T cells from blood. CDR3 sequence (DNA): TGTGCCAGCAGCTTATGGGTCTCACAGGCTCCTAGCACAGATACGCAGTATTTT. It encodes CASSLWVSQAPSTDTQYF.